What follows is one T cell receptor (beta chain) and its context. What it binds is unknown. These data come from a study of T cell responses to AZD1222 COVID-19 vaccine. Study results and caveats: Baseline serology detected seropositivity in only six AZD1222 recipients. Nearly half of unique spike-specific TCRs reportedly avoided B.1.351 and B.1.1.7 mutated regions. Sampling captured repertoires only after the peak T cell response. Across spike, vaccine-associated CD4 TCRs were found, dominant at 160-218 and 743-854.

Germline CDR1 reads MNHEY; CDR2 reads SVGEGT. Trimming removed 3 bases at V and 1 base at J, with 11 bases between. The CDR3 has 15 residues. The method was immunoSEQ multiplex PCR; TCRdb's version includes in-frame clones alone and lacks a portion of them. This repertoire shows 150,000 to 200,000 clones, approximately 95% found once; its top ten account for about 3.9%. The specimen was peripheral blood, collected on day 0 of AZD1222 vaccination. This receptor was identified in an adult in good health. This sequence joins TRBV6-2 or TRBV6-3 and TRBJ2-3, with D possibly TRBD2 on 5 matching bases. This chain's CDR3 is CASSYGWRGTDTQYF. CDR3 in DNA: TGTGCCAGCAGTTATGGATGGCGGGGCACAGATACGCAGTATTTT.